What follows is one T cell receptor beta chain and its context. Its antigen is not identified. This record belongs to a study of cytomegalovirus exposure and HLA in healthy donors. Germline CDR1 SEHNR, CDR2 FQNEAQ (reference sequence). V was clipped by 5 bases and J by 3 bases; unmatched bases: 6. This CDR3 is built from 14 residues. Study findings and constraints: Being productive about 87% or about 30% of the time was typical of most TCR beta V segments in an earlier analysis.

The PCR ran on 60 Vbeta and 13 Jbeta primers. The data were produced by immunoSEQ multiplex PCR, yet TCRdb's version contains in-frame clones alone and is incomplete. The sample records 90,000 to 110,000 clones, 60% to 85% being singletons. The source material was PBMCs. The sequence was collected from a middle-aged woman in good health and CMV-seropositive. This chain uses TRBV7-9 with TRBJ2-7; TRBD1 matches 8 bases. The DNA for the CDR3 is TGTGCCAGCAGCCGACAGGGGACCGTCTACGAGCAGTACTTC. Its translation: CASSRQGTVYEQYF.